The present T cell receptor beta chain was sequenced within a study of blood T cell repertoires in COVID-19. Study-wide context: Specimens from acute and convalescent COVID-19 originated in the United States, Italy and Spain. The cDNA or gDNA used as material had been derived from T cells, B-cell-depleted T cells, or PBMCs.

CDR1 is SNHLY and CDR2 is FYNNEI in the germline V gene. V lost 10 bases and J lost 1, with 19 bases in between. The CDR3 has 15 amino acids. Under the authors' procedure: Reference gene primer amplification yielded estimated nucleated cell counts. TCRdb's table, derived via immunoSEQ multiplex PCR, lists solely in-frame clones and lacks some. Clonal size and the V and J genes are those of that table, whereas D and trimming came from the DNA. Among roughly 280,000 clones listed, roughly 90% were seen once. Sequenced sample: peripheral blood. The rearrangement links TRBV2 to TRBJ1-2, with D hard to call. This receptor was identified in a man in his forties or fifties with acute or convalescent COVID-19. CDR3 nucleotide sequence: TGTGCCACCCCAGTTGGCTCCAGGTTTAACTATGGCTACACCTTC. This codes for CATPVGSRFNYGYTF.